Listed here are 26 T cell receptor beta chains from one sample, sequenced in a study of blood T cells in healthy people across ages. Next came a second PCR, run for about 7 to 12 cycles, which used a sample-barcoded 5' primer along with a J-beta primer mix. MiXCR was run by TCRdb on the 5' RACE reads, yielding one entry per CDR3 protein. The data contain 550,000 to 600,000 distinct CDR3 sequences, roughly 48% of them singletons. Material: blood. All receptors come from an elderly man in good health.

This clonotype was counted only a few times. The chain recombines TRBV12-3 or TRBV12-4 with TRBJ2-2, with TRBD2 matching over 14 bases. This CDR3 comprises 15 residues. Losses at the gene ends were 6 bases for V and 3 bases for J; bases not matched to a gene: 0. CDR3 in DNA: TGTGCCAGCAGGGGACTAGCGGGAGACACCGGGGAGCTGTTTTTT. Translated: CASRGLAGDTGELFF.

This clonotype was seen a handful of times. The CDR3 bases are TGTGCCAGCAGCCAAGATTTGAGTTTGGAGGCCCAGTACTTC. It encodes CASSQDLSLEAQYF. The chain combines TRBV14 with TRBJ2-5; D might be TRBD2 (5 bases). The germline V and J ends were trimmed by 0 bases and 9 bases, with 14 bases remaining between them. CDR3 size: 14 residues. Germline V CDR1 and CDR2: SGHDN, FVKESK.

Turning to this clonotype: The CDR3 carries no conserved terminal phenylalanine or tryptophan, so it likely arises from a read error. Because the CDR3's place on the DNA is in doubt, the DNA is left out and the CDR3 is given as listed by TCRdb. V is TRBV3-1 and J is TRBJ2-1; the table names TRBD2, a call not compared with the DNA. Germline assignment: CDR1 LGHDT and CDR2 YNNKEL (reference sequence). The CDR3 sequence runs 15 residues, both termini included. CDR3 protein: CASSQDGRAGESSSS.

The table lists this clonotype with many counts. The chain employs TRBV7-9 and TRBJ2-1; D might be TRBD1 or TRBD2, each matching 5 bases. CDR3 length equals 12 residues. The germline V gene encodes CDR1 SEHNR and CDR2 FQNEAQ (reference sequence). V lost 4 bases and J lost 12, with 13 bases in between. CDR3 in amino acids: CASSSSGTAQFF. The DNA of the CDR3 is TGTGCCAGCAGCTCCTCCGGGACCGCGCAGTTCTTC. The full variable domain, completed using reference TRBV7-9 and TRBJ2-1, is DTGVSQNPRHKITKRGQNVTFRCDPISEHNRLYWYRQTLGQGPEFLTYFQNEAQLEKSRLLSDRFSAERPKGSFSTLEIQRTEQGDSAMYLCASSSSGTAQFFGPGTRLTVL.

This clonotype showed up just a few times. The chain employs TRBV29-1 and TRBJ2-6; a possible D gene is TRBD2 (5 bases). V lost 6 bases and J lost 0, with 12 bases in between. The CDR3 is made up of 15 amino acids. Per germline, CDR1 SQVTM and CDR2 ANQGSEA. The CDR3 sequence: CSVRVPSSGANVLTF. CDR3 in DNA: TGCAGCGTGCGGGTTCCCAGCTCTGGGGCCAACGTCCTGACTTTC.

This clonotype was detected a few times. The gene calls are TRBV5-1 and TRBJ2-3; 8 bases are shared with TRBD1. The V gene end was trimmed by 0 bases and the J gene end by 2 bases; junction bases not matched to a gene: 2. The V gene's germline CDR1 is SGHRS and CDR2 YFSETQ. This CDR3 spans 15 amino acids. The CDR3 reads CASSLGQGITDTQYF. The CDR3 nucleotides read TGCGCCAGCAGCTTGGGACAGGGGATCACAGATACGCAGTATTTT.

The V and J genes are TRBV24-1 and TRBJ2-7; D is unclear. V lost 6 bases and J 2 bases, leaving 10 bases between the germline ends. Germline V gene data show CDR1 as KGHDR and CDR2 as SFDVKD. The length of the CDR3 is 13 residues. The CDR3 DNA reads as TGTGCCACCAGTCCAGGTTACACCTACGAGCAGTACTTC. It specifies CATSPGYTYEQYF.

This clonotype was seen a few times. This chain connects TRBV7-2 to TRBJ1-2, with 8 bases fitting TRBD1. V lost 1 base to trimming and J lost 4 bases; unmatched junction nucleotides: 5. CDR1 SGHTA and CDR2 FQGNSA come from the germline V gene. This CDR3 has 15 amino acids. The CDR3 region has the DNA TGTGCCAGCAGCTTAGAAGGAACAGGGGGCTATGGCTACACCTTC. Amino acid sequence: CASSLEGTGGYGYTF.

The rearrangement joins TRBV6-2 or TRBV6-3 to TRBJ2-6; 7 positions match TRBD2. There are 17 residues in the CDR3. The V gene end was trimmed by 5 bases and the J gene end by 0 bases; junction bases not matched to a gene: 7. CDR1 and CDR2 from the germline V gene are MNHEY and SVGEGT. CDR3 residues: CASSKSGVSSGANVLTF. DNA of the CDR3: TGTGCCAGCAGTAAGAGCGGGGTGAGCTCTGGGGCCAACGTCCTGACTTTC.

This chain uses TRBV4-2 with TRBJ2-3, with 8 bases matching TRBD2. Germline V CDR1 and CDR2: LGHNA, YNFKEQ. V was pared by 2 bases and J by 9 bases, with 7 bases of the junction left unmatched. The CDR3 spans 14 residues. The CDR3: CASSQLPGGDTQYF. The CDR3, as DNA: TGTGCCAGCAGCCAACTCCCGGGGGGGGACACGCAGTATTTT.

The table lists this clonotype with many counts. As DNA, the CDR3 is TGTGCCAGCAGTCCCGGACTAGCCACAGATACGCAGTATTTT. Its protein product is CASSPGLATDTQYF. The genes are TRBV6-5 and TRBJ2-3; 8 positions match TRBD2. The V and J ends lost 5 bases and 2 bases, in that order; junction bases with no gene match: 3. The CDR3 runs 14 residues. Germline V CDR1 and CDR2: MNHEY, SVGAGI.

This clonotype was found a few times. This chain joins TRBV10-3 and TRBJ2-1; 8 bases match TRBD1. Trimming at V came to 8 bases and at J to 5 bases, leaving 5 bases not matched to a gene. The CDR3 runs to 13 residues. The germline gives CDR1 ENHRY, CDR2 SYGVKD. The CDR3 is CAIAMDRDNEQFF. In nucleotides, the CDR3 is TGTGCCATCGCCATGGACAGGGACAATGAGCAGTTCTTC.

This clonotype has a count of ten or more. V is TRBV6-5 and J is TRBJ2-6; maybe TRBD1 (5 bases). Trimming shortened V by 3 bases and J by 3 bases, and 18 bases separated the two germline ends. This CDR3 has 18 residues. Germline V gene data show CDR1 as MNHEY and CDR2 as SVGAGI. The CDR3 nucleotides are TGTGCCAGCAGTTATGGGGCAGGTGCCGTCGGTGGGGCCAACGTCCTGACTTTC. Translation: CASSYGAGAVGGANVLTF.

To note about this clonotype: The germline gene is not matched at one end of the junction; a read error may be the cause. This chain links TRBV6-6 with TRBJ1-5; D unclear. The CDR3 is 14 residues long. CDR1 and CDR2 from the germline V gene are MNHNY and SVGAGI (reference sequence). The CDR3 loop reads CASSDSTPVQPQHF. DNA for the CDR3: TGTGCCAGCAGTGACTCCACCCCTGTCCAGCCCCAGCATTTT.

This CDR3 is CSGGDDEQYF. The CDR3, as DNA: TGCAGCGGAGGGGATGACGAGCAGTACTTC. This sequence joins TRBV29-1 and TRBJ2-7; D possibly matches TRBD1 or TRBD2 (5 bases each). Germline-derived CDR1 and CDR2 are SQVTM and ANQGSEA. Between the trimmed V and J ends, which lost 7 bases and 5 bases, there was a span of 9 bases. The CDR3 is 10 residues long.

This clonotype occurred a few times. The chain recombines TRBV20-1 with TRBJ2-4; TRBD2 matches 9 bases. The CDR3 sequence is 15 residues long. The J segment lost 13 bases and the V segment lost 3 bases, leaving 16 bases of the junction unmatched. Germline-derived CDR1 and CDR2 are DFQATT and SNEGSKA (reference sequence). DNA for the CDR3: TGCAGTGCTAGCGGCGGGGCGGGAGGGCCTCTTGGGCAGTACTTC. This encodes CSASGGAGGPLGQYF.

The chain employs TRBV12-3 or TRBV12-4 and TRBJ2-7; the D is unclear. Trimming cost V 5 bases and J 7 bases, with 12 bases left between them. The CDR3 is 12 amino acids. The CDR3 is CASSVGLGEQYF. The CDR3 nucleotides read TGTGCCAGCAGTGTGGGCCTAGGGGAGCAGTACTTC.

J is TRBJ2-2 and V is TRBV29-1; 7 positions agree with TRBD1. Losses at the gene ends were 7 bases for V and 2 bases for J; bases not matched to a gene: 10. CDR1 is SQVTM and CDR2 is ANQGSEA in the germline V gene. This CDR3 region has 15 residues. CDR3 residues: CSARSGTVNTGELFF. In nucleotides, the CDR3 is TGCAGCGCGAGGTCCGGGACAGTAAACACCGGGGAGCTGTTTTTT.

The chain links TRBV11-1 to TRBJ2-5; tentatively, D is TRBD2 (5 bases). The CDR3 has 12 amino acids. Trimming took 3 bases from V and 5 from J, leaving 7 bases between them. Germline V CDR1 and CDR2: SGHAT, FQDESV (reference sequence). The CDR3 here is CASSFQRETQYF. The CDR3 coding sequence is TGTGCCAGCAGCTTCCAGCGGGAGACCCAGTACTTC.

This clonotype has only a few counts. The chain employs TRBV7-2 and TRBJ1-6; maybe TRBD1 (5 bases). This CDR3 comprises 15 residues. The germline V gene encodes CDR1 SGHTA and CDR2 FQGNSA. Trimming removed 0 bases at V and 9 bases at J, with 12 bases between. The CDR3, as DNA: TGTGCCAGCAGCTTAGCGCAGGGATTTAGTTCACCCCTCCACTTT. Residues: CASSLAQGFSSPLHF.

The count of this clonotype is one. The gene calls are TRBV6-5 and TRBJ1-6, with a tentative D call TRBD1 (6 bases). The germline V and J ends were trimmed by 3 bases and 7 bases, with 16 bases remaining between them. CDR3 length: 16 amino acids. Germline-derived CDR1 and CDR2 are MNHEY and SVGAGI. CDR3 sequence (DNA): TGTGCCAGCAGTTATGTGGCGGGACAAATGAATTCACCCCTCCACTTT. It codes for CASSYVAGQMNSPLHF.

CDR3 sequence: CASNSGMVSDEQYF. Written as DNA, the CDR3 is TGCGCCAGCAACAGCGGGATGGTCTCGGACGAGCAGTACTTC. This sequence joins TRBV5-1 and TRBJ2-5; 7 nucleotides match TRBD2. The J call may be mistaken, given a closer DNA end match to TRBJ2-7. CDR3 length: 14 residues. CDR1 SGHRS and CDR2 YFSETQ come from the germline V gene.

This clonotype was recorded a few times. The CDR3 loop is CASSLGSSWGYTF. In DNA form, the CDR3 reads TGTGCCAGCAGCTTAGGAAGTTCATGGGGCTACACCTTC. This chain uses TRBV7-2 with TRBJ1-2; D not certain. The CDR3 length is 13 residues. Germline V gives CDR1 SGHTA, CDR2 FQGNSA. The V end was cut by 1 base, the J end by 8 bases, with 11 bases between.

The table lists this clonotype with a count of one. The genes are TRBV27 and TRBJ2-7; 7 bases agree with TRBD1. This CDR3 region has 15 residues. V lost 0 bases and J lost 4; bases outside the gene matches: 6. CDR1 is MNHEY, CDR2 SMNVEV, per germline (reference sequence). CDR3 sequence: CASSLSTGLGYEQYF. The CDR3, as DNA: TGTGCCAGCAGTTTATCGACAGGGTTAGGATACGAGCAGTACTTC.

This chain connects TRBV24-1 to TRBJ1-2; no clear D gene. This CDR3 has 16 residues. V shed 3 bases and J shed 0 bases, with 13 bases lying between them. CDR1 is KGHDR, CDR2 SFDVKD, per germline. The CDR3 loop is CATSDGNTGTNYGYTF. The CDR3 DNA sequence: TGTGCCACCAGTGATGGTAACACCGGGACTAACTATGGCTACACCTTC.

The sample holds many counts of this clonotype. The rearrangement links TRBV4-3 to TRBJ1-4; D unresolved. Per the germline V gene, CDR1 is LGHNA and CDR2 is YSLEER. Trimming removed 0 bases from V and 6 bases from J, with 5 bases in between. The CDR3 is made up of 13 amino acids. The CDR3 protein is CASSQDRYEKLFF. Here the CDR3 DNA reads TGCGCCAGCAGCCAAGATCGGTATGAAAAACTGTTTTTT.